The text below deals with one T cell receptor beta chain. Its target antigen remains unknown. Germline is not matched at one junction end, which may reflect a read error. The sample belongs to a study of blood T cell repertoires in COVID-19 (dated by TCRdb to 2018 to 2021). About the full investigation: Collaborator samples came from the United States, Italy and Spain and covered acute and convalescent phases of COVID-19. The sample metadata nearly always contained a de-identified subject ID, COVID-19 status, age in years and sex. A freely available public database, intended as a resource for researchers studying the immune response to SARS-CoV-2, is where the repertoires were released. Where available, HLA class I and class II types were taken from metadata supplied by the sample provider and were not determined by assay-based typing. Samples were obtained from the ongoing ImmuneRACE study (first 160 participants) and from about 1,300 subjects provided by 6 global collaborators. Deeply sampled blood TCRbeta repertoires from subjects exposed to, actively infected with, or recovered from COVID-19 were included in the dataset. The material from the prospective study consisted of cDNA or gDNA derived from T cells, B-cell-depleted T cells, or PBMCs. Broad study findings and their caveats: How much clinical and demographic metadata was included differed by source and by participant, and the metadata was provided uncurated.

The immunoSEQ Assay, a bias-controlled multiplex PCR, was used to amplify TCRbeta CDR3 regions from genomic DNA. In the authors' own workflow: The number of nucleated cells in each sample was estimated from the amplification of reference gene primers within the assay. To quantify the absolute abundance of each unique TCRbeta CDR3 rearrangement, sequence reads were collapsed and filtered. Productive Simpson clonality was computed per sample as the square root of Simpson's diversity index over productive rearrangements. The source is immuneACCESS, and TCRdb retained only in-frame sequences with V and J called. Part of the clones is not carried over; for the studies checked, unresolved V genes explain less than half of this, and the remainder is unexplained. The DNA gave D and trimming, while V, J and clone size come from that table. The sample yields roughly 300,000 clones; 89% were counted once. Roughly 6.5% of the sample is taken by the ten largest.

Samples from volunteer blood donors who had recovered from COVID-19 were contributed by a second Seattle source. The collaborating institutions used their own protocols to collect whole blood in K2EDTA tubes. For TCRbeta analysis, collaborators shipped samples as frozen whole blood, isolated PBMCs, or DNA extracted from either of those sample types. There are 16 amino acids in the CDR3, from cysteine to phenylalanine inclusive. Of the read, only the CDR3 DNA is kept; its 48 bases are in frame from base 1. According to the germline V gene, CDR1 reads MNHNS and CDR2 reads SASEGT. Sequenced input: peripheral blood. Here the chain combines TRBV6-1 and TRBJ1-6; matching of 6 bases hints at TRBD1 as the D gene. This clonotype was sampled from a man aged 18 to 35 who had recovered from COVID-19. The sequenced DNA: TGTGCCAGCAGGGAAGGCGGGGGCCGAGCGCCTTCACCCCTCCACTTT. The resulting protein is CASREGGGRAPSPLHF.